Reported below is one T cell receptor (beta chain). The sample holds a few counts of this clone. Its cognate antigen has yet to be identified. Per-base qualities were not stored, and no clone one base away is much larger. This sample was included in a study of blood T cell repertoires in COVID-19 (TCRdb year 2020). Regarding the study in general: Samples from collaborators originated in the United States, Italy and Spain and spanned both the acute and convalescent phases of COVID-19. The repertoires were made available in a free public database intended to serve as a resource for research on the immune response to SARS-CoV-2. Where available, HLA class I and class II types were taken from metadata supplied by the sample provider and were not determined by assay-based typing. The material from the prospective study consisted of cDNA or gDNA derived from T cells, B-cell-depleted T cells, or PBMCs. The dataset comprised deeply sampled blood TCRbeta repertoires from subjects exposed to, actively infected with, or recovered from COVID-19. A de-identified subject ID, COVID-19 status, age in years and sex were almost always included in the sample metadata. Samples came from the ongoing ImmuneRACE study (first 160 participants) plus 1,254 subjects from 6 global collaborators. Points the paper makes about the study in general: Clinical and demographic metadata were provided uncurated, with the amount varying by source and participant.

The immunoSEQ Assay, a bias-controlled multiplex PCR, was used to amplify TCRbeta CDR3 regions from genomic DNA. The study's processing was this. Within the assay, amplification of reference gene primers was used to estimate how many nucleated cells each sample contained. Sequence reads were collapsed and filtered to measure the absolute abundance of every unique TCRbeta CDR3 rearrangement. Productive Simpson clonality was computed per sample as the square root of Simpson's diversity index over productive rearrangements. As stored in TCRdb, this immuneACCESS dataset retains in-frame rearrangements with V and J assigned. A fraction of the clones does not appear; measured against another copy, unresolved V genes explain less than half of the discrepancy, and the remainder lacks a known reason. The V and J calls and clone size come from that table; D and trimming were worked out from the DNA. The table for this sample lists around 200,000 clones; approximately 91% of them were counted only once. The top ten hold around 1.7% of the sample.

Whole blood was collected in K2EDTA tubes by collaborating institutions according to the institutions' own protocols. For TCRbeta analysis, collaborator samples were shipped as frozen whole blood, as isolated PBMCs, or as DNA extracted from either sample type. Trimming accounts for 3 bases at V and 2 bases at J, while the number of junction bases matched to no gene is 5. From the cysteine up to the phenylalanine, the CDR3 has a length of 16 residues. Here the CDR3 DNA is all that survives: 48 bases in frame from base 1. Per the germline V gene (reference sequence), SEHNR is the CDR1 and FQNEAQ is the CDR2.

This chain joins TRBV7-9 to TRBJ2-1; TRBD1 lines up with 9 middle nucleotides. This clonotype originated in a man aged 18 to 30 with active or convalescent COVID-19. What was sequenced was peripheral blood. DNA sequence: TGTGCCAGCAGCTTGGGACAGGGTTCTCCCTACAATGAGCAGTTCTTC. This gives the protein CASSLGQGSPYNEQFF. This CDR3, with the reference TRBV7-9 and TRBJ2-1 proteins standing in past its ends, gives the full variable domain DTGVSQNPRHKITKRGQNVTFRCDPISEHNRLYWYRQTLGQGPEFLTYFQNEAQLEKSRLLSDRFSAERPKGSFSTLEIQRTEQGDSAMYLCASSLGQGSPYNEQFFGPGTRLTVL.